This T cell receptor (beta chain) was obtained from a study of shared clonotypes between healthy human individuals. CD8 cells regarded as naive lacked CD45RO, were positively chosen for CCR7, and omitted terminally differentiated effector memory CD45RA+ cells. The CDR3 length is 17 residues. The trim removed 5 bases at V and 0 bases at J, leaving 7 bases unmatched. CDR1 and CDR2 from the germline V gene are SGHTA and FQGNSA. Study observations and caveats: Rarefaction curves obtained for sorted subsets showed sequencing incomplete despite large depth. The study generally estimated greater richness for naive than memory subsets.

A word on this clone: Its target is unknown.

The assay was immunoSEQ multiplex PCR, and TCRdb's table has in-frame clones only and misses some. This sample yields about 2 million clones, of which 85% to 95% are seen a single time; approximately 1% belongs to the top ten. The sequenced sample consisted of naive CD8+ T cells sorted from blood. This sequence joins TRBV7-2 and TRBJ2-6; 7 bases match TRBD1. The sequence was collected from a man younger than 35 in good health. CDR3 coding DNA: TGTGCCAGCAGCCTCGGACAGGTCCTCTCTGGGGCCAACGTCCTGACTTTC. Translation: CASSLGQVLSGANVLTF. The complete variable domain, with remaining parts taken from reference TRBV7-2 and TRBJ2-6, reads GAGVSQSPSNKVTEKGKDVELRCDPISGHTALYWYRQSLGQGLEFLIYFQGNSAPDKSGLPSDRFSAERTGGSVSTLTIQRTQQEDSAVYLCASSLGQVLSGANVLTFGAGSRLTVL.